The text below deals with one T cell receptor beta chain. The data belong to a study of blood T cell repertoires in COVID-19. Overall study context: Samples representing acute and convalescent COVID-19 were sourced from the United States, Italy and Spain.

In Cohort 3, a recovered donor had either two negative PCRs, clearance, or symptom resolution. Methods used by the authors: Quantification of nucleated cells was approximated via reference gene primer amplification. TCRdb keeps only in-frame clones here, not all; method: immunoSEQ multiplex PCR. V and J calls and clone size are copied from that table; D and trimming were computed from the DNA. The sample carries around 390,000 clones, just under 90% recorded once. The CDR3 covers 14 residues. Germline V gene sequence: CDR1 SGHDT, CDR2 YYEEEE. V lost 3 bases and J 3 bases, leaving 10 bases between the germline ends.

The TCR sequence derives from a woman aged 50 to 60 who had recovered from COVID-19. Sequencing was performed on PBMCs or T cells enriched from blood (not recorded which). This chain joins TRBV5-6 and TRBJ1-5; D is uncertain. The CDR3 spells CASSSGIFNQPQHF. CDR3 DNA: TGTGCCAGCAGCTCCGGGATATTCAATCAGCCCCAGCATTTT.